Described below is a single T cell receptor (beta chain) sequence and its context. What it binds is unknown. Survey-level resolution applied to immunoSEQ assay v3.0. Using immunoSEQ multiplex PCR, the repertoire was profiled, and TCRdb retains in-frame clones only, with some absent. The sample yields roughly 32,000 clones, roughly 85% seen once. The CDR3 totals 13 residues. The germline gives CDR1 SEHNR, CDR2 FQNEAQ (reference sequence). The V end was cut by 5 bases, the J end by 5 bases, with 12 bases between. This sample is drawn from a study of long-term antiretroviral therapy in people with HIV. Points from the study as a whole: Diversity measured after ART increased yet remained under transplant donor controls.

This chain connects TRBV7-9 to TRBJ1-2; tentatively, D is TRBD1 (5 bases). This clonotype was sampled from a man aged 18-30 years with HIV. The source was unsorted PBMCs, collected about 3.3 years after starting antiretroviral therapy. CDR3 DNA: TGTGCCAGCAGCGGAGGGACGGATTATGGCTACACCTTC. Its translation: CASSGGTDYGYTF.